This TCR beta chain was found in a study of cytomegalovirus exposure and HLA in healthy donors. Study findings and constraints: HLA-A and HLA-B allele assignments for most subjects were reportedly predicted accurately using TCR beta sequences. A later analysis appeared to link common viral pathogens to several of the most significant clusters.

Though nominally healthy at sampling, donors likely had unrecorded immune exposures. PCR was performed using 60 Vbeta and 13 Jbeta primers. Clones were sequenced by immunoSEQ multiplex PCR, and TCRdb holds only the in-frame ones, with some missing. The sample yields 200,000 or so clones, roughly 80% seen once. In this sample, this clone turned up once. Its antigen is not identified. V lost 4 bases to trimming and J lost 7 bases; unmatched junction nucleotides: 6. Germline CDR1 reads SQVTM; CDR2 reads ANQGSEA. This CDR3 comprises 14 residues. The origin of this receptor is a man aged 40-55 years in good health and CMV-seronegative. The chain carries TRBV29-1 and TRBJ2-1, with 11 bases fitting TRBD2. The specimen sequenced was PBMCs. The CDR3, as DNA: TGCAGCGTTGTGACTAGCGGGATGATTAATGAGCAGTTCTTC. This encodes CSVVTSGMINEQFF.